The clone carrying this T cell receptor (beta chain) showed up many times. These data originate in a study of CD8+CD57+ T cells in acquired aplastic anemia. The V gene's germline CDR1 is SGHDT and CDR2 YYEEEE. The CDR3 is 17 residues long. V was trimmed by 2 bases and J by 0 bases, leaving 16 bases between them. The template for TCR beta VDJ and CDR3 sequence profiling was genomic DNA. Each CDR3 protein gets one entry after TCRdb re-called the reads with MiXCR. The sample includes fewer than 200,000 distinct CDR3 sequences, less than 60% of them seen just once. An expansion of CD8+CD57+ cells by flow cytometry had been shown in patients chosen for sequencing.

The chain recombines TRBV5-6 with TRBJ2-3; D might be TRBD1 or TRBD2, each matching 5 bases. The material sequenced was sorted CD4+, CD8+, or CD8+CD57+ T cells (not recorded which) from PBMCs. The clonotype originates from a human donor with aplastic anemia. The CDR3 sequence is CASSFGAARASTDTQYF. The CDR3 nucleotides read TGTGCCAGCAGCTTCGGGGCAGCCCGCGCTAGCACAGATACGCAGTATTTT. The complete variable domain, with remaining parts taken from reference TRBV5-6 and TRBJ2-3, reads DAGVTQSPTHLIKTRGQQVTLRCSPKSGHDTVSWYQQALGQGPQFIFQYYEEEERQRGNFPDRFSGHQFPNYSSELNVNALLLGDSALYLCASSFGAARASTDTQYFGPGTRLTVL.